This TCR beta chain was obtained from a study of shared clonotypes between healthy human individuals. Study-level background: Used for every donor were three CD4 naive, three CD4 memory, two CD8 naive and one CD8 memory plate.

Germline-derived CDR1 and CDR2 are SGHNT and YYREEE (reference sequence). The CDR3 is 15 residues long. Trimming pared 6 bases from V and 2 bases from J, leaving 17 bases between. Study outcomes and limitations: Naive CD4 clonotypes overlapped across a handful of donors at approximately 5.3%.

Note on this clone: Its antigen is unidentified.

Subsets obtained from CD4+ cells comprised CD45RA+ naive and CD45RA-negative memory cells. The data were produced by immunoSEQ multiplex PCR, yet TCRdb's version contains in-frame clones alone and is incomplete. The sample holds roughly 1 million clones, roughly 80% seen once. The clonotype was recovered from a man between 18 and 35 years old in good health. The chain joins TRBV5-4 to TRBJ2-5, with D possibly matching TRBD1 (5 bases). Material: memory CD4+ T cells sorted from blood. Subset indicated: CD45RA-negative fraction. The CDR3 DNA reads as TGTGCCAGCACCCGACCTGGGGCGACTCAAGAGACCCAGTACTTC. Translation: CASTRPGATQETQYF.